The clone carrying this TCR beta chain showed up many times. This specimen comes from a study of identical twins. TCRdb redid the calling of the 5' RACE reads with MiXCR, one entry per CDR3 protein. Among 600,000 to 700,000 distinct CDR3 sequences, around 21% were seen once, and the ten largest hold around 4.4%. V shed 2 bases, J shed 0 bases, and the junction held 2 bases outside the gene matches. The CDR3 is made up of 16 amino acids. Germline V lookup: CDR1 SGHAT, CDR2 FQNNGV. These same data were also listed under a study on T cells expressing NK-cell markers.

Sample: PBMCs. The J gene is TRBJ2-1, the V gene TRBV11-2; 9 positions match TRBD2. The source is a woman aged 18 to 35 in good health. CDR3 coding DNA: TGTGCCAGCAGCTTAAAGCGGGGGGCCTCCTACAATGAGCAGTTCTTC. Translating gives CASSLKRGASYNEQFF.